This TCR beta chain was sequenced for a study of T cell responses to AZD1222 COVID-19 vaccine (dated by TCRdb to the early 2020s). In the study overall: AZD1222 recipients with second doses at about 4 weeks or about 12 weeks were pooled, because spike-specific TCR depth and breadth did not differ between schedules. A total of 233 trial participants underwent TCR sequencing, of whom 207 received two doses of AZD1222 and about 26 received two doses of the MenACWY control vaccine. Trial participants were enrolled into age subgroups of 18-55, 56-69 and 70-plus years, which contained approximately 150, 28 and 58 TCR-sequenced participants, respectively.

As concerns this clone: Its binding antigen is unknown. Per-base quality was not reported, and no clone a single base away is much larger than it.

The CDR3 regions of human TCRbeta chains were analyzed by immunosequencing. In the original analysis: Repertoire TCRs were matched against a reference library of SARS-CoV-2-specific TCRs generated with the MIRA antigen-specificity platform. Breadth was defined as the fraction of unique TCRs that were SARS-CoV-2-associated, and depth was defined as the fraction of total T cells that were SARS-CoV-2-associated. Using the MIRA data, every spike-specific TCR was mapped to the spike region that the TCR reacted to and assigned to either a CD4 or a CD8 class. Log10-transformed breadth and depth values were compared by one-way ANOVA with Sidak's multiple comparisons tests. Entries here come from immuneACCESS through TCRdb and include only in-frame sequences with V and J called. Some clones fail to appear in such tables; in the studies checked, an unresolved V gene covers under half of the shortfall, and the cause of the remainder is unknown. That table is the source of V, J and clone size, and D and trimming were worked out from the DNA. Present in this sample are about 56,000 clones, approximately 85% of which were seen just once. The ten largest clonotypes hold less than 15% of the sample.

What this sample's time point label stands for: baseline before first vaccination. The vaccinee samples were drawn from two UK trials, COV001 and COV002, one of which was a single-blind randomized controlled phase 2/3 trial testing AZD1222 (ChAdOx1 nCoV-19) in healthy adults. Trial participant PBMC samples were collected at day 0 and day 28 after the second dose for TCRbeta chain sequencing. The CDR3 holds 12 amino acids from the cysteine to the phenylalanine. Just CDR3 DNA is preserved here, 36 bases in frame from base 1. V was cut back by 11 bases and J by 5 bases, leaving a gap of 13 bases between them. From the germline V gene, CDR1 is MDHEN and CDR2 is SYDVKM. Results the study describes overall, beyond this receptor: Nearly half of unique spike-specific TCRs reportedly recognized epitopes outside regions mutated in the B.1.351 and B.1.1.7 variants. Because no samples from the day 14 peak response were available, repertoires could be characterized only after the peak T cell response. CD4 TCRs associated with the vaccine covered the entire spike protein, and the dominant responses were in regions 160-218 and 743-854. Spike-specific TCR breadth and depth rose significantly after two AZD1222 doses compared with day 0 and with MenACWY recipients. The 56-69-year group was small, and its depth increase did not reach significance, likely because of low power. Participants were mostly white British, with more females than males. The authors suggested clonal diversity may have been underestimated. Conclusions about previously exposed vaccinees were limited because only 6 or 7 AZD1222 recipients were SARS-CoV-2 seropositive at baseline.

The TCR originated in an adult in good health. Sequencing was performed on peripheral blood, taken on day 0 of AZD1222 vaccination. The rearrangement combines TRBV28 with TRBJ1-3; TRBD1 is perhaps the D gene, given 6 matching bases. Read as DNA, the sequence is TGTGCCGCGGCAGGGGACAGAAACACCATATATTTT. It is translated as CAAAGDRNTIYF.